The 27 T cell receptor beta chains reported below all come from one sample, sequenced in a study of T cell changes during pregnancy in multiple sclerosis. Method: immunoSEQ multiplex PCR; TCRdb's copy keeps in-frame clones and lacks some. Among 38,000 or so clones listed, around nine tenths were seen once. The material sequenced was CD4+ T cells from peripheral blood mononuclear cells, taken in the second trimester of pregnancy. The receptors derive from a female donor in good health, enrolled as a control in a pregnancy study.

The rearrangement links TRBV4-2 to TRBJ2-1; perhaps TRBD1 as D (7 bases). Germline assignment: CDR1 LGHNA and CDR2 YNFKEQ. Trimming pared 0 bases from V and 8 bases from J, leaving 23 bases between. This CDR3 has 18 amino acids. CDR3 sequence reads: CASSQDPRQGGPSDEQFF. The CDR3 DNA reads as TGTGCCAGCAGCCAAGACCCCCGGCAGGGGGGCCCCTCCGATGAGCAGTTCTTC.

In this sample, this clone turned up once. The chain joins TRBV12-2 to TRBJ2-7; TRBD1, as called in the table, went unchecked against the DNA. TRBV12-2 is described as a pseudogene. The length of the CDR3 is 14 residues. CDR3 sequence reads: CASRAGTASWEQYF. The CDR3 coding sequence is TGTGCAAGTCGCGCCGGGACAGCCTCGTGGGAGCAGTACTTC.

The chain has TRBV19 and TRBJ2-1; 9 bases match TRBD1. Germline assignment: CDR1 LNHDA and CDR2 SQIVND (reference sequence). The J segment lost 4 bases and the V segment lost 7 bases, leaving 5 bases of the junction unmatched. This CDR3 has 14 residues. The CDR3 DNA follows: TGTGCCAGTAAGGGACAGGGCTCATACAATGAGCAGTTCTTC. The encoded protein is CASKGQGSYNEQFF.

V usage is TRBV6-5 and J usage is TRBJ1-1; no reliable D call. The CDR3 spans 12 residues. Trimming pared 6 bases from V and 1 base from J, leaving 6 bases between. Germline-derived CDR1 and CDR2 are MNHEY and SVGAGI. This chain's CDR3 is CASRRQNTEAFF. The DNA for the CDR3 is TGTGCCAGCAGGAGACAGAACACTGAAGCTTTCTTT.

The chain employs TRBV11-2 and TRBJ1-1; D may be TRBD1 (6 bases). This CDR3 comprises 13 residues. The germline CDR1 and CDR2 sequences are SGHAT and FQNNGV. The V end was cut by 6 bases, the J end by 6 bases, with 14 bases between. CDR3 region: CASRTTGRAEAFF. The CDR3 DNA follows: TGTGCCAGCAGGACCACAGGGCGGGCTGAAGCTTTCTTT.

This chain's CDR3 is CASSQGPGYSNQPQHF. CDR3 DNA: TGCGCCAGCAGCCAAGGGCCGGGTTATAGCAATCAGCCCCAGCATTTT. The chain employs TRBV4-1 and TRBJ1-5; D not resolved. V gave up 1 base and J gave up 0 bases, with 10 bases separating them. The CDR3 sequence is 16 residues long. The germline gives CDR1 MGHRA, CDR2 YSYEKL.

The chain links TRBV27 to TRBJ2-5; TRBD1 matches at 9 bases. The CDR3 contains 14 residues. With 8 bases clipped from V and 6 bases from J, the junction kept 10 bases outside the gene matches. The germline V gene has CDR1 MNHEY and CDR2 SMNVEV (reference sequence). The CDR3 DNA reads as TGTGCCAGCGGCCGGGACAGGGACGGGAAGACCCAGTACTTC. Translated: CASGRDRDGKTQYF.

The rearrangement links TRBV5-4 to TRBJ2-3; TRBD2 aligns across 11 bases. V was clipped by 2 bases and J by 6 bases; unmatched bases: 8. The CDR3 extends over 16 amino acids. CDR1 is SGHNT and CDR2 is YYREEE in the germline V gene (reference sequence). CDR3 nucleotides: TGTGCCAGCAGCTTTAGCGGGGGGGCGGACGGGGATACGCAGTATTTT. Translated, it gives CASSFSGGADGDTQYF.

J is TRBJ2-5 and V is TRBV9; 10 bases agree with TRBD2. V lost 4 bases, J lost 5 bases, and 14 bases stayed unmatched. Germline loops: CDR1 SGDLS, CDR2 YYNGEE. CDR3 size: 17 residues. The CDR3 here is CASSLGGIAGGGETQYF. In DNA form, the CDR3 reads TGTGCCAGCAGCCTAGGGGGGATAGCGGGGGGAGGGGAGACCCAGTACTTC.

V usage is TRBV21-1 and J usage is TRBJ1-1; the table gives TRBD1 as D, unverified against the DNA. TRBV21-1 is noted as a pseudogene. The CDR3 contains 15 residues. The DNA for the CDR3 is TGTGCCAGCAGCCGAACTCCGGGCCCTACGACAGGAGCTTTCTTT. This codes for CASSRTPGPTTGAFF.

The chain has TRBV15 and TRBJ1-4; D is possibly TRBD1 (5 bases). This CDR3 is 16 amino acids long. Germline CDR1 is LNHNV and CDR2 is YYDKDF (reference sequence). V lost 1 base and J lost 0, with 9 bases in between. The CDR3 spells CATSRGGGATNEKLFF. In DNA, the CDR3 is TGTGCCACCAGCAGAGGCGGGGGTGCAACTAATGAAAAACTGTTTTTT.

The V gene is TRBV28, the J gene TRBJ1-2; D gene uncertain. V lost 5 bases and J lost 1, with 5 bases in between. Germline CDR1 reads MDHEN; CDR2 reads SYDVKM. CDR3 length: 12 residues. The CDR3 sequence is CASSRGNYGYTF. CDR3 nucleotide sequence: TGTGCCAGCAGTCGGGGTAACTATGGCTACACCTTC.

This clone has only one observation. V is TRBV12-1 and J is TRBJ2-2; the listed D gene, TRBD1, was not tested against the DNA. TRBV12-1 is flagged as a pseudogene. CDR3 size: 15 residues. The CDR3 DNA sequence: TGTGCCAGCAGCTTTGTACAGGGCTACACCGGGGAGCTGTTTTTT. Amino acids: CASSFVQGYTGELFF.

V and J are TRBV6-1 and TRBJ2-5, with D maybe TRBD1 (6 bases). CDR3 length: 16 amino acids. V was trimmed by 4 bases and J by 5 bases, leaving 20 bases between them. Germline assignment: CDR1 MNHNS and CDR2 SASEGT. Written as DNA, the CDR3 is TGTGCCAGCAGTGCTACGCCGGACAGTCAAGGGGAGACCCAGTACTTC. Protein: CASSATPDSQGETQYF.

The V call is TRBV10-3, the J call TRBJ2-7, with D possibly TRBD1 on 6 matching bases. CDR3 length: 12 amino acids. Germline assignment: CDR1 ENHRY and CDR2 SYGVKD. Trimming cost V 3 bases and J 7 bases, with 10 bases left between them. The CDR3 sequence: CAISEQGREQYF. CDR3 DNA: TGTGCCATCAGTGAACAGGGACGAGAGCAGTACTTC.

The chain carries TRBV11-3 and TRBJ2-1; D tentatively reads TRBD1 or TRBD2 (6 bases each). The CDR3 length is 16 residues. V was clipped by 4 bases and J by 0 bases, with 13 bases between them. In germline, CDR1 is SGHNT, CDR2 YENEEA. The CDR3 protein is CASSSEGGFSYNEQFF. Written as DNA, the CDR3 is TGTGCCAGCAGCTCAGAGGGGGGATTCTCCTACAATGAGCAGTTCTTC.

The chain combines TRBV6-6 with TRBJ1-1; D perhaps matches TRBD1 (6 bases). Trimming took off 2 bases at V and 0 bases at J, with 13 bases between the two ends. The germline V gene has CDR1 MNHNY and CDR2 SVGAGI (reference sequence). The CDR3 totals 16 residues. The CDR3 nucleotides are TGTGCCAGCAGTTACGGGGTCGAGGGGGTGAACACTGAAGCTTTCTTT. Its translation: CASSYGVEGVNTEAFF.

The rearrangement joins TRBV7-6 to TRBJ1-2; 9 bases line up with TRBD1. V shed 3 bases, J shed 7 bases, and the junction held 12 bases outside the gene matches. CDR1 and CDR2 (germline): SGHVS, FNYEAQ. The CDR3 loop spans 16 amino acids. CDR3: CASSFSRDRECRGYTF. The DNA of the CDR3 is TGTGCCAGCAGCTTTAGCCGGGACAGGGAATGTCGTGGCTACACCTTC.

This clone has just one count. The J gene is TRBJ2-7, the V gene TRBV7-9; 8 bases line up with TRBD1. V trimming: 5 bases; J trimming: 9 bases; junction bases outside the gene matches: 6. Germline values: CDR1 SEHNR, CDR2 FQNEAQ (reference sequence). The CDR3 is 12 amino acids. CDR3 region: CASSARQGTQYF. The CDR3 nucleotides are TGTGCCAGCAGCGCCCGACAGGGGACGCAGTACTTC.

This chain connects TRBV5-1 to TRBJ1-2, with D unclear. The V gene lost 4 bases and the J gene lost 1 base, with 20 bases spanning the gap. The CDR3 has 17 residues. Germline CDR1 and CDR2: SGHRS and YFSETQ. CDR3 region: CASSPWRERVGNYGYTF. As DNA, the CDR3 is TGCGCCAGCAGCCCTTGGCGGGAAAGGGTTGGTAACTATGGCTACACCTTC.

The chain is built from TRBV9 and TRBJ2-7, with TRBD2 as a possible D gene (6 bases). Germline V gene sequence: CDR1 SGDLS, CDR2 YYNGEE. V was shortened by 0 bases and J by 7 bases, with 14 bases between the two germline ends. CDR3 length: 14 residues. CDR3 coding DNA: TGTGCCAGCAGCGTAGGCCGGGGAGGAGAAGAGCAGTACTTC. Translated, it gives CASSVGRGGEEQYF.

This clone occurred once. The chain is built from TRBV28 and TRBJ1-2; tentative D call: TRBD1 (6 bases). The V gene's germline CDR1 is MDHEN and CDR2 SYDVKM. This CDR3 has 13 amino acids. The V end was cut by 3 bases, the J end by 2 bases, with 7 bases between. The CDR3 spells CASSLDRNYGYTF. In nucleotides, the CDR3 is TGTGCCAGCAGTTTGGACAGAAACTATGGCTACACCTTC.

The V and J genes are TRBV14 and TRBJ1-1; 8 nucleotides line up with TRBD1. The J segment lost 1 base and the V segment lost 3 bases, leaving 4 bases of the junction unmatched. CDR3 length equals 15 residues. Germline V gives CDR1 SGHDN, CDR2 FVKESK. In DNA form, the CDR3 reads TGTGCCAGCAGCCATCTGACAGGGGCGAACACTGAAGCTTTCTTT. Its protein product is CASSHLTGANTEAFF.

J is TRBJ1-5 and V is TRBV5-1; 7 bases line up with TRBD1. This CDR3 is built from 14 residues. The germline V gene encodes CDR1 SGHRS and CDR2 YFSETQ. The J segment lost 5 bases and the V segment lost 4 bases, leaving 6 bases of the junction unmatched. The CDR3 protein is CASSLQGGDQPQHF. The CDR3, as DNA: TGCGCCAGCAGCCTCCAGGGGGGTGATCAGCCCCAGCATTTT.

The chain uses TRBV6-6 and TRBJ2-1; 10 bases are a match to TRBD2. V trimming: 6 bases; J trimming: 6 bases; junction bases outside the gene matches: 5. The CDR3 length is 14 residues. CDR1 and CDR2 (germline): MNHNY, SVGAGI (reference sequence). CDR3 nucleotide sequence: TGTGCCAGCAGCGAGCGGGGGGGCCCCAATGAGCAGTTCTTC. Encoded protein: CASSERGGPNEQFF.

The chain joins TRBV28 to TRBJ1-6; 7 bases align to TRBD1. CDR3 size: 14 residues. J lost 4 bases, V lost 6 bases, and 3 bases had no gene match. Germline V gene lookup returns CDR1 MDHEN and CDR2 SYDVKM. CDR3 amino acids: CASRPGQYNSPLHF. The CDR3 DNA follows: TGTGCCAGCAGGCCGGGACAGTATAATTCACCCCTCCACTTT.

This clone turned up a few times. The CDR3 sequence is CSVVGRREYTEAFF. The CDR3 nucleotides are TGCAGCGTTGTCGGTCGGCGGGAGTACACTGAAGCTTTCTTT. The chain combines TRBV29-1 with TRBJ1-1, with D unclear. The CDR3 totals 14 residues. Germline values: CDR1 SQVTM, CDR2 ANQGSEA. Trimming left V 4 bases short and J 3 bases short, with 15 bases between.